The clone carrying this TCR beta chain was recorded many times. As yet, its antigen is unknown. This record belongs to a study of T-cell reconstitution after alpha-beta-depleted transplantation in children. General study points: T-cell counts and diversity were attributed mostly to newly produced T cells one year after transplant.

Molecular barcoding with unique molecular identifiers was used for the TCRbeta library. TCRdb passed the PCR reads through MiXCR, listing each CDR3 protein once. The sample includes 200,000 or so distinct CDR3 sequences, about 6% of them seen just once. Trimming shortened V by 8 bases and J by 6 bases, and 20 bases separated the two germline ends. The CDR3 runs to 14 residues. Germline V CDR1 and CDR2: MDHEN, SYDVKM. The genes are TRBV28 and TRBJ2-7; D is possibly TRBD2 (6 bases). Sequencing was performed on PBMCs, taken before TCRalphabeta/CD19-depleted stem cell transplant. The TCR sequence derives from a girl less than two years old with combined immunodeficiency, due to receive a stem cell transplant. CDR3 bases: TGTGCCAGCCGACCTACCGGGAGCTTCGGCGAGCAGTACTTC. Translation: CASRPTGSFGEQYF.